Listed here are 21 T cell receptor beta chains from one sample, sequenced in a study of T cell clonotyping in hematopoietic cell transplantation. Assay used: immunoSEQ multiplex PCR; TCRdb lists only in-frame clones, some missing. The sample holds more than 7,000 clones; roughly 88% are singletons and the top ten take approximately 7.7%. This sample comprised PBMCs, obtained 100 days after allogeneic stem cell transplant. Every receptor here comes from a male patient in his late teens or twenties who had an allogeneic stem cell transplant from a related donor, so the T cells may come from the graft donor. Some clones in this sample may be carry-over from other donors' samples.

The chain couples TRBV7-9 to TRBJ2-2, with 8 nucleotides matching TRBD2. In germline, CDR1 is SEHNR, CDR2 FQNEAQ (reference sequence). This CDR3 region has 16 residues. J lost 0 bases, V lost 4 bases, and 4 bases had no gene match. In DNA form, the CDR3 reads TGTGCCAGCAGCTCCGGACTAGCTGCGAACACCGGGGAGCTGTTTTTT. Translating it yields CASSSGLAANTGELFF.

V is TRBV4-3 and J is TRBJ1-4; weak D call: TRBD1 (5 bases). CDR1 is LGHNA and CDR2 is YSLEER in the germline V gene. V lost 4 bases and J lost 4, with 13 bases in between. The CDR3 is 15 residues long. DNA for the CDR3: TGCGCCAGCAGCCGCAGTGACAGAGATAATGAAAAACTGTTTTTT. This codes for CASSRSDRDNEKLFF.

The chain joins TRBV7-2 to TRBJ1-1; D is uncertain. The CDR3 runs 12 residues. V was cut by 7 bases and J by 2 bases, with 8 bases left in between. The germline CDR1 and CDR2 sequences are SGHTA and FQGNSA. CDR3 DNA: TGTGCCAGCACGTTTCTAAACACTGAAGCTTTCTTT. Translation gives CASTFLNTEAFF.

The V call is TRBV7-3, the J call TRBJ2-7; possibly TRBD2 for D (5 bases). V was trimmed by 1 base and J by 2 bases, leaving 9 bases between them. Germline loops: CDR1 SGHTA, CDR2 FQGTGA. There are 14 residues in the CDR3. The CDR3 spells CASSLKGGPYEQYV. The CDR3 region has the DNA TGTGCCAGCAGCTTAAAGGGCGGGCCCTACGAGCAGTACGTC.

The chain carries TRBV7-9 and TRBJ1-2; 7 bases align to TRBD1. CDR1 SEHNR and CDR2 FQNEAQ come from the germline V gene (reference sequence). This CDR3 has 13 amino acids. V lost 3 bases and J lost 5; bases outside the gene matches: 3. The CDR3 nucleotides are TGTGCCAGCAGCTTTACAGGGGAATATGGCTACACCTTC. It yields the protein CASSFTGEYGYTF.

The chain joins TRBV2 to TRBJ2-1, with 7 bases identical to TRBD2. The CDR3 is made up of 12 amino acids. V lost 3 bases and J lost 12; bases outside the gene matches: 5. CDR1 and CDR2 (germline): SNHLY, FYNNEI. CDR3 sequence (DNA): TGTGCCAGCAGTGAGGGAGGGTCTTGGCAGTTCTTC. This encodes CASSEGGSWQFF.

The chain recombines TRBV30 with TRBJ1-1, with D possibly being TRBD1 (6 bases). CDR3 length equals 13 residues. CDR1 is GTSNPN, CDR2 SVGIG, per germline (reference sequence). Trimming took 7 bases from V and 1 from J, leaving 13 bases between them. The CDR3 region is CASKQGWNTEAFF. The CDR3 coding sequence is TGTGCCTCAAAACAGGGATGGAACACTGAAGCTTTCTTT.

In its sample, this clone was seen a few times. The chain couples TRBV19 to TRBJ1-5; TRBD1 is a possible D gene (5 bases). CDR1 is LNHDA, CDR2 SQIVND, per germline (reference sequence). Trimming took 1 base from V and 5 from J, leaving 12 bases between them. The CDR3 is 15 amino acids. Written as DNA, the CDR3 is TGTGCCAGTAGTATAGCCAGGGATGAATATCAGCCCCAGCATTTT. Protein product: CASSIARDEYQPQHF.

J is TRBJ1-2 and V is TRBV9; D gene unclear. The V gene's germline CDR1 is SGDLS and CDR2 YYNGEE. The V end lost 3 bases, the J end lost 7 bases, and 10 bases lay between the germline ends. The CDR3 length is 12 residues. Here the CDR3 DNA reads TGTGCCAGCAGCGCCATGGCGGGTGGCTACACCTTC. Translated, it gives CASSAMAGGYTF.

This chain connects TRBV9 to TRBJ1-3; 8 positions match TRBD1. Per the germline V gene, CDR1 is SGDLS and CDR2 is YYNGEE. There are 16 residues in the CDR3. The junction had 6 bases not matched to a gene; V was cut back by 0 bases and J by 4 bases. The CDR3 sequence: CASSVGTGSFGNTIYF. For the CDR3, the DNA is TGTGCCAGCAGCGTAGGGACAGGGAGTTTCGGAAACACCATATATTTT.

This rearrangement joins TRBV5-1 to TRBJ2-5; D not certain. Germline V gene data show CDR1 as SGHRS and CDR2 as YFSETQ. V shed 4 bases and J shed 1 base, with 5 bases lying between them. The CDR3 totals 12 residues. The CDR3 spells CASSPSQETQYF. In nucleotides, the CDR3 is TGCGCCAGCAGCCCTAGCCAAGAGACCCAGTACTTC.

V usage is TRBV5-4 and J usage is TRBJ2-5, with D perhaps assigned TRBD1 or TRBD2 (5 bases each). Trimming removed 2 bases at V and 9 bases at J, with 11 bases between. Germline-derived CDR1 and CDR2 are SGHNT and YYREEE (reference sequence). This CDR3 comprises 12 residues. CDR3 DNA: TGTGCCAGCAGCTTAGCGGTGGGGGCCCAGTACTTC. Translated: CASSLAVGAQYF.

The CDR3 DNA reads as TGTGCCAGCAGCGCGGGGGGGGCTAGCTATTCGGGTGAGCAGTTCTTC. This gives the protein CASSAGGASYSGEQFF. The V call is TRBV9, the J call TRBJ2-1; 8 bases align to TRBD2. CDR1 and CDR2 from the germline V gene are SGDLS and YYNGEE. The trim removed 3 bases at V and 9 bases at J, leaving 14 bases unmatched. The CDR3 runs to 16 residues.

This sequence joins TRBV5-4 and TRBJ2-2, with 8 nucleotides matching TRBD2. J gave up 5 bases and V 4 bases, and 4 bases lay outside the gene matches. The CDR3 spans 14 residues. Germline loops: CDR1 SGHNT, CDR2 YYREEE (reference sequence). The CDR3 DNA is TGTGCCAGCAGCCGACTAGCGTCAACCGGGGAGCTGTTTTTT. Translation: CASSRLASTGELFF.

The genes are TRBV19 and TRBJ2-2, with 7 bases identical to TRBD2. Germline V gene data show CDR1 as LNHDA and CDR2 as SQIVND (reference sequence). With V trimmed by 5 bases and J by 5 bases, 20 bases remained unmatched. The CDR3 contains 19 residues. CDR3 sequence reads: CASSPRGAGRMILTGELFF. The CDR3, as DNA: TGTGCCAGTAGTCCCCGCGGAGCGGGACGAATGATTTTGACCGGGGAGCTGTTTTTT.

This chain links TRBV30 with TRBJ1-4, with 10 bases fitting TRBD1. This CDR3 has 16 residues. The V segment lost 4 bases and the J segment 5 bases; nucleotides outside the gene matches: 10. Per the germline V gene, CDR1 is GTSNPN and CDR2 is SVGIG (reference sequence). Here the CDR3 reads CAWTPKPDRGNEKLFF. The CDR3 coding sequence is TGTGCCTGGACCCCAAAACCGGACAGGGGGAATGAAAAACTGTTTTTT. Full variable domain (remainder filled in from reference TRBV30 and TRBJ1-4): SQTIHQWPATLVQPVGSPLSLECTVEGTSNPNLYWYRQAAGRGLQLLFYSVGIGQISSEVPQNLSASRPQDRQFILSSKKLLLSDSGFYLCAWTPKPDRGNEKLFFGSGTQLSVL.

The V gene is TRBV9, the J gene TRBJ2-2; D perhaps matches TRBD2 (7 bases). Germline CDR1 reads SGDLS; CDR2 reads YYNGEE. Trimming shortened V by 4 bases and J by 5 bases, and 15 bases separated the two germline ends. The CDR3 length is 15 residues. The DNA of the CDR3 is TGTGCCAGCAGCCCAGGGGTGGGGGGGACCGGGGAGCTGTTTTTT. This gives the protein CASSPGVGGTGELFF.

The V gene is TRBV10-3, the J gene TRBJ2-1; 9 nucleotides agree with TRBD2. The CDR3 extends over 13 amino acids. From germline, CDR1 is ENHRY and CDR2 SYGVKD. The J segment lost 5 bases and the V segment lost 4 bases, leaving 0 bases of the junction unmatched. CDR3 nucleotide sequence: TGTGCCATCAGTGCTAGCGGGAACAATGAGCAGTTCTTC. It encodes CAISASGNNEQFF.

The V gene is TRBV27, the J gene TRBJ2-2; maybe TRBD2 (5 bases). The V end was cut by 5 bases, the J end by 0 bases, with 10 bases between. Germline CDR1 reads MNHEY; CDR2 reads SMNVEV (reference sequence). The CDR3 sequence is 15 residues long. The CDR3: CASSGGSSNTGELFF. The CDR3 DNA is TGTGCCAGCAGTGGTGGGAGTTCGAACACCGGGGAGCTGTTTTTT.

V is TRBV5-4 and J is TRBJ1-4; D perhaps matches TRBD1 (5 bases). CDR3 length: 15 amino acids. Germline V CDR1 and CDR2: SGHNT, YYREEE (reference sequence). Trimming left V 4 bases short and J 8 bases short, with 18 bases between. CDR3 amino acids: CASSVAPGEGEKLFF. The CDR3 bases are TGTGCCAGCAGCGTGGCACCCGGGGAGGGGGAAAAACTGTTTTTT.

The genes are TRBV9 and TRBJ2-3, with 13 bases identical to TRBD2. CDR3 length: 16 amino acids. Germline lookup yields CDR1 SGDLS and CDR2 YYNGEE. The junction had 4 bases not matched to a gene; V was cut back by 3 bases and J by 3 bases. The CDR3 loop reads CASSDSGLAGTDTQYF. In nucleotides, the CDR3 is TGTGCCAGCAGCGACTCGGGACTAGCGGGAACAGATACGCAGTATTTT.